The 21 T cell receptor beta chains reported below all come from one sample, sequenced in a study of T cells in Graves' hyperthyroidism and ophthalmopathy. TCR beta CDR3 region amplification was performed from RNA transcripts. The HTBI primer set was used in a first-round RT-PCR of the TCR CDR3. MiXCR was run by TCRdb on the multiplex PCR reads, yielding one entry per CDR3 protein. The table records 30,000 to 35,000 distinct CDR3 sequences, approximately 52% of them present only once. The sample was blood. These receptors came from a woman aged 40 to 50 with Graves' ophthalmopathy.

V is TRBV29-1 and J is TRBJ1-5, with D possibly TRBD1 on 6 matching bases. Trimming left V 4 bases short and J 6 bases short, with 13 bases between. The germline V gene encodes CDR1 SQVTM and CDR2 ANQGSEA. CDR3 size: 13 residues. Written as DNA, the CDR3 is TGCAGCGTTGTTCCGGGGGGCGGTCAGCCCCAGCATTTT. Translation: CSVVPGGGQPQHF.

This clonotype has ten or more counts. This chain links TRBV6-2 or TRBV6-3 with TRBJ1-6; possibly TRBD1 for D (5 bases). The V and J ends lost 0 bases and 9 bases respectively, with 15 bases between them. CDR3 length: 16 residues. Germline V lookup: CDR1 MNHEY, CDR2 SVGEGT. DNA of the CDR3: TGTGCCAGCAGTTACTCAAGCCACAGGATGAGTTCACCCCTCCACTTT. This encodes CASSYSSHRMSSPLHF.

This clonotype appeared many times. CDR3 bases: TGTGCCAGCAGCCAACTAACAAGCGGGAGGTACAATGAGCAGTTCTTC. Encoded protein: CASSQLTSGRYNEQFF. The genes are TRBV11-1 and TRBJ2-1; TRBD2 aligns across 9 bases. This CDR3 comprises 16 residues. Germline CDR1 reads SGHAT; CDR2 reads FQDESV (reference sequence). V lost 5 bases and J lost 4; bases outside the gene matches: 9.

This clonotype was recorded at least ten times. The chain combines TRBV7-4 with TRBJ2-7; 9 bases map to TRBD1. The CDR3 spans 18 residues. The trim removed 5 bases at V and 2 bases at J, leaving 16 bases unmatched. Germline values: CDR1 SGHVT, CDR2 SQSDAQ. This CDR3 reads CASSRSHRGLCLPYEQYF. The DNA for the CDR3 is TGTGCCAGCAGCCGCTCTCACAGGGGGCTCTGCTTACCCTACGAGCAGTACTTC. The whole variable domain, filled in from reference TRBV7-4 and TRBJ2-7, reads GAGVSQSPRYKVAKRGRDVALRCDSISGHVTLYWYRQTLGQGSEVLTYSQSDAQRDKSGRPSGRFSAERPERSVSTLKIQRTEQGDSAVYLCASSRSHRGLCLPYEQYFGPGTRLTVT.

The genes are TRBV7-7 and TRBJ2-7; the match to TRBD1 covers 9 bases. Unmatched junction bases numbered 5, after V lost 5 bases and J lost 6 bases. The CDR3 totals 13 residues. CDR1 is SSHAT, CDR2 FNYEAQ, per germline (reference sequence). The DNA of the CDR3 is TGTGCCAGCAGCAAGGACAGGGGAGGCGAGCAGTACTTC. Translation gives CASSKDRGGEQYF.

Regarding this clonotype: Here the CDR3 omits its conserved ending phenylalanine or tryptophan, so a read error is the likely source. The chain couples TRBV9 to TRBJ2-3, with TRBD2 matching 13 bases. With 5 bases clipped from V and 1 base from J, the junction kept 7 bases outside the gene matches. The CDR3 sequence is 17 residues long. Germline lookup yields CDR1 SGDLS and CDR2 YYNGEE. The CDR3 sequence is CASSWGLAGSRTDTQYC. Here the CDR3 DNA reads TGTGCCAGCAGTTGGGGACTAGCGGGAAGCCGCACAGATACGCAGTATTGT.

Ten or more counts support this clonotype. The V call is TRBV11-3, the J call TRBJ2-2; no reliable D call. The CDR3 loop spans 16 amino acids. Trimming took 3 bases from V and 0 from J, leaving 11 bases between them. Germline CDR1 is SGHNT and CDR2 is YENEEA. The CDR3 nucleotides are TGTGCCAGCAGCTTTGGATCTAACACGAACACCGGGGAGCTGTTTTTT. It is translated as CASSFGSNTNTGELFF.

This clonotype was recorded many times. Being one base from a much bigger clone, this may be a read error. CDR3 nucleotides: TGTGCCAGCAGCTCCGGCAGGGGAGCCTCCTTACCAAACACTGAAGCTTTCTTT. Amino acids: CASSSGRGASLPNTEAFF. The J gene is TRBJ1-1, the V gene TRBV11-3; possibly TRBD1 for D (6 bases). Germline V gene data show CDR1 as SGHNT and CDR2 as YENEEA. The CDR3 loop spans 18 amino acids. The V end lost 4 bases, the J end lost 2 bases, and 23 bases lay between the germline ends.

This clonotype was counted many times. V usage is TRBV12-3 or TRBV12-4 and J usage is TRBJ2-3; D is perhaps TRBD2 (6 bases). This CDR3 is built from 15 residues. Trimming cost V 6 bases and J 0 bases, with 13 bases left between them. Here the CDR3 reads CASSLDYSSTDTQYF. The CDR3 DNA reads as TGTGCCAGCAGCCTGGACTACTCTAGCACAGATACGCAGTATTTT.

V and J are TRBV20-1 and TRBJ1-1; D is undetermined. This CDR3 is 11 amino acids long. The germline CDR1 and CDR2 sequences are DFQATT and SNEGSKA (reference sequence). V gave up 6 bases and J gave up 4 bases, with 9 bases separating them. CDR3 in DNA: TGCAGTGCCTATCCCTTCACTGAAGCTTTCTTT. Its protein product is CSAYPFTEAFF.

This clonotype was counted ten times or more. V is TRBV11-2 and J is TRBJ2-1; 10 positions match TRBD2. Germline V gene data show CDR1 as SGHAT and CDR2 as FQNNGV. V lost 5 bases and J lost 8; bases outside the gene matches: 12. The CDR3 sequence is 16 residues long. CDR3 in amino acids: CASSRTSGFARDEQFF. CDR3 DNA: TGTGCCAGCAGCCGGACTAGCGGCTTCGCCAGGGATGAGCAGTTCTTC.

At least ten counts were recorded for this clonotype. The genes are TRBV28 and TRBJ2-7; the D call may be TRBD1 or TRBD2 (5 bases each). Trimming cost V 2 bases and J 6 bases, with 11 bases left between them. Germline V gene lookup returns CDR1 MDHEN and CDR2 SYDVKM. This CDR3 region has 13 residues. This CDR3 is CASSLEGPAEQYF. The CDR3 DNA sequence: TGTGCCAGCAGTTTAGAGGGACCGGCCGAGCAGTACTTC.

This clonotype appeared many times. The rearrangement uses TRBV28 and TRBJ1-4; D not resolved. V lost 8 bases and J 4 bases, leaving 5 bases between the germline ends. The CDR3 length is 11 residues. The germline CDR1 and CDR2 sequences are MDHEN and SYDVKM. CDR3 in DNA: TGTGCCAGCGGGTTTAATGAAAAACTGTTTTTT. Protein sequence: CASGFNEKLFF.

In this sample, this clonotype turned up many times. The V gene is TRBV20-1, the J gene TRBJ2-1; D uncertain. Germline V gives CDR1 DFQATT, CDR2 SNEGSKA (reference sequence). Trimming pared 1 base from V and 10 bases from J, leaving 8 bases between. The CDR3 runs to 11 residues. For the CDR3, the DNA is TGCAGTGCTAGAGGGAGCAAGGAGCAGTTCTTC. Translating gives CSARGSKEQFF.

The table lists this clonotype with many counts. The CDR3 DNA sequence: TGCGCCAGCAGCCAAGATGGGTTTTATGGCTACACCTTC. Protein product: CASSQDGFYGYTF. The rearrangement joins TRBV4-1 to TRBJ1-2, with unresolved D. Germline CDR1 and CDR2: MGHRA and YSYEKL. This CDR3 spans 13 amino acids. The V end lost 0 bases, the J end lost 5 bases, and 7 bases lay between the germline ends.

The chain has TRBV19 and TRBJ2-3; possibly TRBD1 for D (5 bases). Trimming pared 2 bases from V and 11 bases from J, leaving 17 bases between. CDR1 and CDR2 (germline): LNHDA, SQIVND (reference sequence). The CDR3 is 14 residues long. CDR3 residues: CASSISQGDNEQYF. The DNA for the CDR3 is TGTGCCAGTAGTATAAGTCAGGGCGACAATGAGCAGTATTTT.

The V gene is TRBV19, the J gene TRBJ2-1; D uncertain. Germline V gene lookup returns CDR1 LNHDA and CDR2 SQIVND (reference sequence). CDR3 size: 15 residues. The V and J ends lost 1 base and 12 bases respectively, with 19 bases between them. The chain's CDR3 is CASSIGVGYTDTQFF. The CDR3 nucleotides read TGTGCCAGTAGTATAGGCGTCGGATACACAGATACGCAGTTCTTC.

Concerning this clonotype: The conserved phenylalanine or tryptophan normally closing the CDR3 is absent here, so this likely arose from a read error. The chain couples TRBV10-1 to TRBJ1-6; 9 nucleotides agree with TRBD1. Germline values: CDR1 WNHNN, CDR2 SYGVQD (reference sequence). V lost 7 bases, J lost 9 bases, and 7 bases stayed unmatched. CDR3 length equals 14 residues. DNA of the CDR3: TGCGCCAGCACCGACCTGGACAGGGGTTCACCCCTCCACTCT. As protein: CASTDLDRGSPLHS.

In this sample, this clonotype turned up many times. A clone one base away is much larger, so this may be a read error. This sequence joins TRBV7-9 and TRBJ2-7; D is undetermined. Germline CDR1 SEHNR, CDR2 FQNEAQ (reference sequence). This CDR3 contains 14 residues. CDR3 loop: CASGLSQWNYEQYF. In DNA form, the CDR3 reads TGTGCCAGCGGCTTATCTCAATGGAATTACGAGCAGTACTTC.

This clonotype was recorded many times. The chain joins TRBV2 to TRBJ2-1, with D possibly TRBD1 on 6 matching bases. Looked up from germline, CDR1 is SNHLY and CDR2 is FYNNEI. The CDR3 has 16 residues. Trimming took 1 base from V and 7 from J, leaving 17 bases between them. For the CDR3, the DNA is TGTGCCAGCAGTGAAGGGGGGCTAGCAGGACCGAATGAGCAGTTCTTC. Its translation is CASSEGGLAGPNEQFF.

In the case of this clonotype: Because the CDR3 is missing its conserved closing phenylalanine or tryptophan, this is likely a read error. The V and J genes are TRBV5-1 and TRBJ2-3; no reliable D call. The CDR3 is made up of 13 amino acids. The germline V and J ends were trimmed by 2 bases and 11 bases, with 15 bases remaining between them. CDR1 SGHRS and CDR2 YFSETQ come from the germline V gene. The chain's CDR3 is CASSFSTNNEQYV. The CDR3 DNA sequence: TGCGCCAGCAGCTTCTCCACTAACAATGAGCAGTATGTT.